The sequence of this TCR beta chain was determined in a study of blood T cell repertoires in COVID-19. This table comes from immunoSEQ multiplex PCR, and its TCRdb copy is limited to in-frame clones, with some not included. The sample carries 110,000 to 150,000 clones, approximately 84% recorded once. CDR1 and CDR2 (germline): SGHTA, FQGTGA. The CDR3 extends over 14 amino acids. V lost 2 bases and J lost 6, with 8 bases in between. The genes are TRBV7-3 and TRBJ1-6, with D possibly being TRBD1 (5 bases). Input material: peripheral blood. This TCR came from a human donor in a cohort sampled during active COVID-19. CDR3 in DNA: TGTGCCAGCAGCTTAGACAGACTTAATTCACCCCTCCACTTT. This encodes CASSLDRLNSPLHF.